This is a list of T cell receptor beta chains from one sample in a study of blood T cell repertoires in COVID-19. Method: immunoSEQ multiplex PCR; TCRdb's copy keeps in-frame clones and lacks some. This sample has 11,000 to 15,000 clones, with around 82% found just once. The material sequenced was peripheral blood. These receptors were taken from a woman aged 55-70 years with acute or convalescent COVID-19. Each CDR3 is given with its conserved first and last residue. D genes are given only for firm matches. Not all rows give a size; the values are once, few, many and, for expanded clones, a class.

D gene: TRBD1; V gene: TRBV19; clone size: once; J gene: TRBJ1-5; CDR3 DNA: TGTGCCAGTAGTACGGGACAGTTTTTTGTAGAGGGTCAGCCCCAGCATTTT; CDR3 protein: CASSTGQFFVEGQPQHF
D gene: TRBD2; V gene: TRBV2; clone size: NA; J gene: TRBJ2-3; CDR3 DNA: TGTGCCAGCAGTGATAGTGGTCTAGCGGGAGGAATCCTCACAGATACGCAGTATTTT; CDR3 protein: CASSDSGLAGGILTDTQYF
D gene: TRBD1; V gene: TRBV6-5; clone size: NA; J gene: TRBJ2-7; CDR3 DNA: TGTGCCAGCAGCCTTGACAGGGGCGGGCTGGAGCAGTACTTC; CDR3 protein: CASSLDRGGLEQYF
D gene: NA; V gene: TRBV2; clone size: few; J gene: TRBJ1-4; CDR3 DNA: TGTGCCAGCAGTGAACGAAGGCGGGATAATGAAAAACTGTTTTTT; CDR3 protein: CASSERRRDNEKLFF
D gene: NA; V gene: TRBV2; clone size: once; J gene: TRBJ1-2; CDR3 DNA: TGTGCCAGCACCTCCGAGGGGGAGCCCAACTATGGCTACACCTTC; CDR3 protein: CASTSEGEPNYGYTF
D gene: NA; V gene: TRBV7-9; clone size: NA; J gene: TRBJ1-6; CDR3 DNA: TGTGCCAGCAGCTTCGGGACTTCGGGCGGGGCACCCCTCCACTTT; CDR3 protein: CASSFGTSGGAPLHF
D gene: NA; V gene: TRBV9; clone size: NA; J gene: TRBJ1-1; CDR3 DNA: TGTGCCAGCAGCGTTACCGGAGGGAACACTGAAGCTTTCTTT; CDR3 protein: CASSVTGGNTEAFF
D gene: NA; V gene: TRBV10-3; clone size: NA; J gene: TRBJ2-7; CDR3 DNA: TGTGCCATCAGTGAGTCCGCGGGGATTTACGAGCAGTACTTC; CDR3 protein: CAISESAGIYEQYF
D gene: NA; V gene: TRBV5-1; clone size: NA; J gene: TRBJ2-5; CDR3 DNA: TGCGCCAGCAGCTTGGCGGATGTGGCGGTAGAGACCCAGTACTTC; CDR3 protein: CASSLADVAVETQYF
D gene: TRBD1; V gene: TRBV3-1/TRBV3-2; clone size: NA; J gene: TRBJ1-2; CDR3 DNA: TGTGCCAGCAGCCAAGGAGGGGGCGGGTATGGCTACACCTTC; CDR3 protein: CASSQGGGGYGYTF
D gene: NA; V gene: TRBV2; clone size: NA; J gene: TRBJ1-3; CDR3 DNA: TGTGCCAGCAGGGATGACATGGGGCTAAATACCATATATTTT; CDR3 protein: CASRDDMGLNTIYF
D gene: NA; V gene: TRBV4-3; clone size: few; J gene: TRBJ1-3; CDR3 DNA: TGCGCCAGCAGCCAAGATAAGTTGGTCGGCAGGGAAAACACCATATATTTT; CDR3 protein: CASSQDKLVGRENTIYF
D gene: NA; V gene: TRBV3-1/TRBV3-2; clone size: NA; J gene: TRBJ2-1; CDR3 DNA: TGTGCCAGCAGCCAACAATCCAATGAGCAGTTCTTC; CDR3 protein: CASSQQSNEQFF
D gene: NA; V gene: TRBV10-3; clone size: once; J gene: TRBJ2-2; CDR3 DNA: TGTGCCATCAGAGGGTGGGGGGTCAACACCGGGGAGCTGTTTTTT; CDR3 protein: CAIRGWGVNTGELFF
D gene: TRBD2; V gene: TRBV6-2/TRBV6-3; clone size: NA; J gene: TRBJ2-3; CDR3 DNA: TGTGCCAGCAGTTACAGACTAGCGGGAGGTGATACGCAGTATTTT; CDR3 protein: CASSYRLAGGDTQYF
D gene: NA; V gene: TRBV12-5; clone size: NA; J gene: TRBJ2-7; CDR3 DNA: TGTGCTAGTGGCCTCCAGGGGCCCGAGCAGTACTTC; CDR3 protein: CASGLQGPEQYF